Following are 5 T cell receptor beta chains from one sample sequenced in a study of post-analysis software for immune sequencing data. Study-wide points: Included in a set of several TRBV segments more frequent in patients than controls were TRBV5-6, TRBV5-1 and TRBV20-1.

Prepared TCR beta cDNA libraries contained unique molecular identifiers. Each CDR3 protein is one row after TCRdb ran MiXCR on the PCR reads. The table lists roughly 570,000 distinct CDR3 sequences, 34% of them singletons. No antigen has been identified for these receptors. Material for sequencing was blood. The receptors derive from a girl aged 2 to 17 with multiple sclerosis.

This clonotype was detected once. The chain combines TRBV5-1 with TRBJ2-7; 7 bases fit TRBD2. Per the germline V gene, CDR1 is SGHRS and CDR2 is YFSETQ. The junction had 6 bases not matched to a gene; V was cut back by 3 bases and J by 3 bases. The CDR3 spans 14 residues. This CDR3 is CASSWLGGSYEQYF. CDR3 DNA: TGCGCCAGCAGCTGGTTGGGGGGGAGCTACGAGCAGTACTTC.

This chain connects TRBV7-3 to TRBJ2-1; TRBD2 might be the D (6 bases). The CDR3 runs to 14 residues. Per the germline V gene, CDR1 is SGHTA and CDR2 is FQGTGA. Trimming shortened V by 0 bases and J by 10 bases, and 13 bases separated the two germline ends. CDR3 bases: TGTGCCAGCAGCTTAACGTTGGCGGGGTCGGAGCAGTTCTTC. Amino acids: CASSLTLAGSEQFF.

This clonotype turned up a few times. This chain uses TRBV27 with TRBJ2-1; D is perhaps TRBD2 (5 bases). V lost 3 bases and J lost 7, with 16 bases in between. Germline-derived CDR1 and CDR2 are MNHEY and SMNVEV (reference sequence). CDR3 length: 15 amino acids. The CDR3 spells CASSFLGGPGNEQFF. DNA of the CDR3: TGTGCCAGCAGTTTTCTCGGTGGCCCGGGGAATGAGCAGTTCTTC.

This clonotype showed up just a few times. The CDR3 protein is CATSEPASYEQYF. For the CDR3, the DNA is TGTGCCACCAGTGAACCAGCCAGCTACGAGCAGTACTTC. The V and J genes are TRBV24-1 and TRBJ2-4; no firm D call. The tail of the sequence fits TRBJ2-7 better, so the J call may be wrong. Germline V gene sequence: CDR1 KGHDR, CDR2 SFDVKD. The CDR3 is made up of 13 amino acids.

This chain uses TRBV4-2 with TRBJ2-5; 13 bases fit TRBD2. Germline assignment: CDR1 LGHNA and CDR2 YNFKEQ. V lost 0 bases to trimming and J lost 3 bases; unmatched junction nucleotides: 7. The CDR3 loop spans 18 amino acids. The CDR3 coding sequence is TGTGCCAGCAGCCAAGATCGGACTAGCGGGGGAACCAAAGAGACCCAGTACTTC. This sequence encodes CASSQDRTSGGTKETQYF.